This T cell receptor (beta chain) was identified during a study of OX40 agonist ivuxolimab in advanced cancers. In its sample, this clone was seen once. Assay used: immunoSEQ multiplex PCR; TCRdb lists only in-frame clones, some missing. The sample shows under 95,000 clones, more than 85% of them seen only once. This CDR3 region has 14 residues. The trim removed 5 bases at V and 7 bases at J, leaving 6 bases unmatched. Germline CDR1 and CDR2: SEHNR and FQNEAQ (reference sequence). The receptor comes from an adult with an advanced solid tumor such as melanoma, head and neck, liver or kidney cancer. Material: CD4+ or CD8+ T cells sorted from blood, obtained in a trial of the OX40 agonist ivuxolimab. This chain links TRBV7-9 with TRBJ2-1; 9 bases agree with TRBD1. The CDR3 spells CASSPGTGLNEQFF. The CDR3 bases are TGTGCCAGCAGCCCGGGGACAGGGTTGAATGAGCAGTTCTTC.